This paragraph reports one TCR beta chain. Its antigen is unknown. The V end was cut by 3 bases, the J end by 5 bases, with 10 bases between. This CDR3 is 13 amino acids long. Germline V CDR1 and CDR2: MDHEN, SYDVKM. The data were produced by immunoSEQ multiplex PCR, yet TCRdb's version contains in-frame clones alone and is incomplete. The table lists approximately 65,000 clones, 96% of them singletons. The donors formed part of the approximately 120-subject validation cohort, distinct from the roughly 670-subject first cohort. These data belong to a study of cytomegalovirus exposure and HLA in healthy donors. Background on the study: The platform used for the roughly 120 validation repertoires matched that of the roughly 630 first-cohort repertoires, a later analysis reported.

Whole-study results and caveats: Reports credit the classifier with highly specific, highly sensitive diagnosis of cytomegalovirus status. The study found most TCR sequences rare, yet found some public TCRs in many donors.

This rearrangement joins TRBV28 to TRBJ2-5, with D possibly TRBD2 on 5 matching bases. The receptor comes from a man aged 18-30 years in good health and CMV-seronegative. The sample taken for sequencing was PBMCs. The CDR3 spells CASSFSSGETQYF. The CDR3 nucleotides read TGTGCCAGCAGTTTTTCCTCGGGGGAGACCCAGTACTTC. Full variable domain (outside the CDR3, taken from reference TRBV28 and TRBJ2-5): DVKVTQSSRYLVKRTGEKVFLECVQDMDHENMFWYRQDPGLGLRLIYFSYDVKMKEKGDIPEGYSVSREKKERFSLILESASTNQTSMYLCASSFSSGETQYFGPGTRLLVL.